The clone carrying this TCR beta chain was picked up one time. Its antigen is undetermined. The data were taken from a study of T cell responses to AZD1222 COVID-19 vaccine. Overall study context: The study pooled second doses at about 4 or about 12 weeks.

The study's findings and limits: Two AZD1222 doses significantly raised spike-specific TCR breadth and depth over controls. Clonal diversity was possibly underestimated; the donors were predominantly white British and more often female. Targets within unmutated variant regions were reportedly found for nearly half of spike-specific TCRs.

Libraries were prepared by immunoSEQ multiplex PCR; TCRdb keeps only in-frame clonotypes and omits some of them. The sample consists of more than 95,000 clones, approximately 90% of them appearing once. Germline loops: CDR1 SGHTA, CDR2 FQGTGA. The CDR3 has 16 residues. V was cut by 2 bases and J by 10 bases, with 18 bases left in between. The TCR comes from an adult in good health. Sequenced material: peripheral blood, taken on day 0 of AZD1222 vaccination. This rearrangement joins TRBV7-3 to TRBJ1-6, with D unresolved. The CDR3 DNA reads TGTGCCAGCAGCTTAGATGGTTGGGCCGGTGGGTCACCCCTCCACTTT. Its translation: CASSLDGWAGGSPLHF.